The rows below give T cell receptor beta chains drawn from one sample of a study of liver allograft versus peripheral blood T cells. TCRdb recomputed calls from the reads with MiXCR, one row per CDR3 protein. Among 8,000 or so distinct CDR3 sequences listed, over 15% were seen once. These receptors originate from a human patient who had a liver transplant. Some T cells may be provided by the graft donor. Both conserved end residues are part of each CDR3. Each record gives: D gene, clone size, J gene, V gene, CDR3 DNA, CDR3 protein. D genes are given only for firm matches. The size of a clone is reported for some rows only, either as once, few or many, or as a class for expanded clones.

TRBD1 | few | TRBJ1-6 | TRBV20-1 | TGCAGTGCTAACGACAGGGTTTATTCACCCCTCCACTTT | CSANDRVYSPLHF
- | medium-sized | TRBJ1-6 | TRBV10-3 | TGTGCCATCACAGAGGTCTATAATTCACCCCTCCACTTT | CAITEVYNSPLHF
- | - | TRBJ2-1 | TRBV29-1 | TGCAGCGTTGATAATAGCTCCTACAATGAGCAGTTCTTC | CSVDNSSYNEQFF
TRBD1 | medium-sized | TRBJ2-3 | TRBV6-6 | TGTGCCAGCAAAATGGGACAGGTCAGGGATACGCAGTATTTT | CASKMGQVRDTQYF
- | many | TRBJ2-7 | TRBV6-2/TRBV6-3 | TGTGCCAGCAGTTATTTACGGGGTCCTCACTACGAGCAGTACTTC | CASSYLRGPHYEQYF
- | many | TRBJ1-5 | TRBV12-3/TRBV12-4 | TGTGCCAGCAGTGCCGGGCCAGGGAATCAGCCCCAGCATTTT | CASSAGPGNQPQHF
TRBD2 | - | TRBJ2-3 | TRBV5-1 | TGCGCCAGCAGCTTGCCTAGCGGGAACACAGATACGCAGTATTTT | CASSLPSGNTDTQYF
- | - | TRBJ2-7 | TRBV9 | TGTGCCAGCAGCGTAGGGACAACCTACGAGCAGTACTTC | CASSVGTTYEQYF
- | medium-sized | TRBJ1-2 | TRBV28 | TGTGCCAGCAGCCCCCCTCCTGGGACGCCCTATGGCTACACCTTC | CASSPPPGTPYGYTF
TRBD1 | many | TRBJ2-3 | TRBV13 | TGTGCCAGCAGCTTTCCGGGACAGGGAGAATGGCATACGCAGTATTTT | CASSFPGQGEWHTQYF
- | few | TRBJ1-6 | TRBV28 | TGTGCCAGCAGTTTGCGTGGGGCGAGGAATTCACCCCTCCACTTT | CASSLRGARNSPLHF
- | many | TRBJ2-1 | TRBV5-4 | TGTGCCAGCAGCTCCGGACAGTCCTCTCCGGGACTCACGAATGAGCAGTTCTTC | CASSSGQSSPGLTNEQFF
- | - | TRBJ2-7 | TRBV2 | TGTGCCAGCGCCGGGGGCACAGGGGACGACGAGCAGTACTTC | CASAGGTGDDEQYF
- | - | TRBJ1-2 | TRBV20-1 | TGCAGTGCCTCAGGGGACTATGGCTACACCTTC | CSASGDYGYTF
- | medium-sized | TRBJ2-7 | TRBV20-1 | TGCAGTGCTAGTTCCGGATACGAGCAGTACTTC | CSASSGYEQYF
- | many | TRBJ1-1 | TRBV6-5 | TGTGCCAGCAGTTACTCGCAGAACACTGAAGCTTTCTTT | CASSYSQNTEAFF
TRBD2 | - | TRBJ2-5 | TRBV20-1 | TGCAGTGCTGGTAGCGGGGGGGGAGAAGAGACCCAGTACTTC | CSAGSGGGEETQYF
- | few | TRBJ2-1 | TRBV20-1 | TGCAGTGCTAGAGATGCGGGGTCAGGGTCCTACAATGAGCAGTTCTTC | CSARDAGSGSYNEQFF
- | many | TRBJ2-7 | TRBV9 | TGTGCCAGCAGCGCCGGAGTGGTGGCCTACGAGCAGTACTTC | CASSAGVVAYEQYF
- | - | TRBJ1-4 | TRBV10-3 | TGTGCCACCGCCGGTAACGATGAAAAACTGTTTTTT | CATAGNDEKLFF
- | medium-sized | TRBJ1-2 | TRBV19 | TGTGCCAGTAGCCGTGAACACAGGGCCTGGGGTGGCTACACCTTC | CASSREHRAWGGYTF
- | medium-sized | TRBJ1-3 | TRBV29-1 | TGCAGCGTAACTGACAAAGGAGGAAACACCATATATTTT | CSVTDKGGNTIYF
TRBD2 | - | TRBJ2-3 | TRBV20-1 | TGCAGTGCTAGTGGGGGGGGGACAGATACGCAGTATTTT | CSASGGGTDTQYF
- | - | TRBJ2-5 | TRBV20-1 | TGCAGTGCTACAAACCAGATTGAGACCCAGTACTTC | CSATNQIETQYF
- | medium-sized | TRBJ1-5 | TRBV15 | TGTGCCACCAGCAGAGACAGGCAGCCCCAGCATTTT | CATSRDRQPQHF
- | - | TRBJ1-2 | TRBV2 | TGTGCCAGCAACCCGAGAGTTGGCTACACCTTC | CASNPRVGYTF
TRBD2 | - | TRBJ2-1 | TRBV29-1 | TGCAGCGGTAGCGGGAGGGGGAGGTATGAGCAGTTCTTC | CSGSGRGRYEQFF
- | once | TRBJ1-6 | TRBV5-1 | TGCGCCAGCAGCTTGGCCGGGGGATCTAGAGCCTATAATTCACCCCTCCACTTT | CASSLAGGSRAYNSPLHF
TRBD1 | - | TRBJ1-4 | TRBV3-1 | TGTGCCAGCAGTCGACAGGGTCTATCTAATGAAAAACTGTTTTTT | CASSRQGLSNEKLFF
- | medium-sized | TRBJ1-6 | TRBV7-2 | TGTGCCAGCAGCCTTATGGGTGGCGATAATTCACCCCTCCACTTT | CASSLMGGDNSPLHF
- | - | TRBJ2-2 | TRBV5-1 | TGCGCCAGCAGCTTGACTCTAACGAACACCGGGGAGCTGTTTTTT | CASSLTLTNTGELFF
TRBD1 | few | TRBJ2-7 | TRBV20-1 | TGCAGTGCCCCCCGGGGGACAGGGTATGGCGAGCAGTACTTC | CSAPRGTGYGEQYF
- | many | TRBJ1-2 | TRBV20-1 | TGCAGTGCTAGTATCTTTGGTGTCGAGGCTCAGTATGGCTACACCTTC | CSASIFGVEAQYGYTF
- | - | TRBJ2-7 | TRBV24-1 | TGTGCCACCAGCAAGTCCAGTCTGCGATTTAGCTCCTACGAGCAGTACTTC | CATSKSSLRFSSYEQYF
TRBD2 | medium-sized | TRBJ2-3 | TRBV28 | TGTGCCAGCAGTTTAGCGGGAGACAGCACAGATACGCAGTATTTT | CASSLAGDSTDTQYF
TRBD1 | once | TRBJ2-5 | TRBV5-6 | TGTGCCAGCAGCTTGCGGGCTTGGATGAGACAGGGTGGGGAGACCCAGTACTTC | CASSLRAWMRQGGETQYF
TRBD1 | - | TRBJ1-5 | TRBV20-1 | TGCAGTGCTCGGGACAGTAATCAGCCCCAGCATTTT | CSARDSNQPQHF
- | - | TRBJ1-3 | TRBV7-9 | TGTGTCAGCAGCTTAGCAGGGAGCTCTGGAAACACCATATATTTT | CVSSLAGSSGNTIYF
- | few | TRBJ1-1 | TRBV19 | TGTGCCACCATGATCAGGGGATCTGAAGCTTTCTTT | CATMIRGSEAFF
- | many | TRBJ2-2 | TRBV6-1 | TGTGCCAGCAGTGAAGATCGGGGACTCCTTCTGAACACCGGGGAGCTGTTTTTT | CASSEDRGLLLNTGELFF
- | few | TRBJ1-5 | TRBV20-1 | TGCAGTGCTAGTCAGACAGGTAGCAATCAGCCCCAGCATTTT | CSASQTGSNQPQHF
- | few | TRBJ1-5 | TRBV20-1 | TGCAGTGCTATCCGGGGCACACCGGGAAGCAATCAGCCCCAGCATTTT | CSAIRGTPGSNQPQHF
- | medium-sized | TRBJ1-2 | TRBV20-1 | TGCAGTGCAAGAATGGAAGCTAACTATGGCTACACCTTC | CSARMEANYGYTF
- | few | TRBJ1-1 | TRBV15 | TGTGCCACCAGCACTCAACCTTGGGACACTGAAGCTTTCTTT | CATSTQPWDTEAFF
- | medium-sized | TRBJ2-7 | TRBV18 | TGTGCCAGCTCACCCTCGCCAGGACCCTCCTACGAGCAGTACTTC | CASSPSPGPSYEQYF
- | many | TRBJ1-1 | TRBV5-5 | TGTGCCAGCAGCTTGGACAGGGTGAGAACTGAAGCTTTCTTT | CASSLDRVRTEAFF
- | many | TRBJ1-2 | TRBV11-1 | TGTGCCAGCAGCTTCCAGGCAGGGGATGGCTACACCTTC | CASSFQAGDGYTF
- | medium-sized | TRBJ2-1 | TRBV28 | TGTGCCAGCAGTCGAGCATCCAGGGGTGAGCAGTTCTTC | CASSRASRGEQFF
- | medium-sized | TRBJ2-6 | TRBV6-1 | TGTGCCAGCACGACCCTCGTCTCTGGGGCCAACGTCCTGACTTTC | CASTTLVSGANVLTF
TRBD1 | medium-sized | TRBJ1-6 | TRBV5-6 | TGTGCCAGCAGCCGGGGGGACAGGGTGGGAGGTGGTAATTCACCCCTCCACTTT | CASSRGDRVGGGNSPLHF
- | many | TRBJ1-6 | TRBV20-1 | TGCAGTGCCGTAAAACAGGGAGCCGAGGTTTCACCCCTCCACTTT | CSAVKQGAEVSPLHF
- | many | TRBJ2-7 | TRBV6-1 | TGTGCCAGCACCCGAGCGGGCGAGCAGTACTTC | CASTRAGEQYF
- | few | TRBJ2-3 | TRBV20-1 | TGCAGTGCCGTCCGGGACTCTTCATACACAGATACGCAGTATTTT | CSAVRDSSYTDTQYF
- | medium-sized | TRBJ2-2 | TRBV5-4 | TGTGCCAGCAGCTTGGTAGGGGTGGGGGAGCTGTTTTTT | CASSLVGVGELFF
- | - | TRBJ2-4 | TRBV9 | TGTGCCAGCAGCTCTCAATTGCAGGGAAACATTCAGTACTTC | CASSSQLQGNIQYF
TRBD2 | many | TRBJ2-7 | TRBV6-5 | TGTGCCAGCAGAGGGGGGGGTAGCGGGATCTACGAGCAGTACTTC | CASRGGGSGIYEQYF
- | few | TRBJ2-1 | TRBV5-1 | TGCGCCAGCAGCTTGGCCGCGCAGGCCTACAATGAGCAGTTCTTC | CASSLAAQAYNEQFF
- | medium-sized | TRBJ2-3 | TRBV7-2 | TGTGCCAGCAGCACCCGGACAGATACGCAGTATTTT | CASSTRTDTQYF
- | - | TRBJ2-2 | TRBV12-3/TRBV12-4 | TGTGCCAGCAGCCCCTTCAATCCAGCAAACCGGGAGCTGTTTTTT | CASSPFNPANRELFF
- | medium-sized | TRBJ2-7 | TRBV29-1 | TGCAGCGTTACACCCCGGGCCAGTGCCTACGAGCAGTACTTC | CSVTPRASAYEQYF